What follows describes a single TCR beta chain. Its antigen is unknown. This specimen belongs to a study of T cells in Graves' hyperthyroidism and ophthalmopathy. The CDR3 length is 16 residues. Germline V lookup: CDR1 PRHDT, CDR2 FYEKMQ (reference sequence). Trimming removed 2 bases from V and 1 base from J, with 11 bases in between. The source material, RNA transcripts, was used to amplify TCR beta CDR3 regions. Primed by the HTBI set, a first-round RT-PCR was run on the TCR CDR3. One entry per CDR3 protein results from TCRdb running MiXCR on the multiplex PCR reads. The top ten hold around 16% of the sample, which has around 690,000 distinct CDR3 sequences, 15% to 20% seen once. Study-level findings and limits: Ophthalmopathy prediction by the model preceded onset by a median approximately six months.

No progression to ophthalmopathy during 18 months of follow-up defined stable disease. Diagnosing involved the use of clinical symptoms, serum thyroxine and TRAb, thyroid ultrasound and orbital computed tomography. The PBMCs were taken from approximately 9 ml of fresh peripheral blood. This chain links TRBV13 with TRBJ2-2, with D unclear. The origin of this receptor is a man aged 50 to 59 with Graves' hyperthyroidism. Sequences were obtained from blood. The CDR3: CASSLNRMMNTGELFF. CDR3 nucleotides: TGTGCCAGCAGCTTAAATAGGATGATGAACACCGGGGAGCTGTTTTTT. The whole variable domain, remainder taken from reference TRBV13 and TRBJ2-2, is AAGVIQSPRHLIKEKRETATLKCYPIPRHDTVYWYQQGPGQDPQFLISFYEKMQSDKGSIPDRFSAQQFSDYHSELNMSSLELGDSALYFCASSLNRMMNTGELFFGEGSRLTVL.